This TCR beta chain comes out of a study of graft-versus-host responses after intestinal transplantation. About the study: Recipients underwent multivisceral, liver-intestinal, or isolated intestinal transplants.

Profiling relied on immunoSEQ multiplex PCR, and the TCRdb table lists in-frame clones only, not all of them. This sample has 35,000 to 50,000 clones, with approximately 94% found just once. Comments on this clone: What it binds is not known.

General study findings and limits: Detected in recipient marrow were GvH clones, some of which were first observed in ileum or blood.

The germline CDR1 and CDR2 sequences are LNHDA and SQIVND (reference sequence). CDR3 length: 15 amino acids. V gave up 6 bases and J gave up 10 bases; unmatched junction bases: 12. The sequenced sample was PBMCs, obtained around 48 weeks after intestinal transplant. This TCR derives from a human patient who received an intestinal transplant, so some T cells may come from the graft donor. The chain joins TRBV19 to TRBJ1-6; 7 bases fit TRBD1. CDR3 nucleotide sequence: TGTGCCAGTAGGCTCGCCGGGACAGTCGGGTCACCCCTCCACTTT. Translation: CASRLAGTVGSPLHF.